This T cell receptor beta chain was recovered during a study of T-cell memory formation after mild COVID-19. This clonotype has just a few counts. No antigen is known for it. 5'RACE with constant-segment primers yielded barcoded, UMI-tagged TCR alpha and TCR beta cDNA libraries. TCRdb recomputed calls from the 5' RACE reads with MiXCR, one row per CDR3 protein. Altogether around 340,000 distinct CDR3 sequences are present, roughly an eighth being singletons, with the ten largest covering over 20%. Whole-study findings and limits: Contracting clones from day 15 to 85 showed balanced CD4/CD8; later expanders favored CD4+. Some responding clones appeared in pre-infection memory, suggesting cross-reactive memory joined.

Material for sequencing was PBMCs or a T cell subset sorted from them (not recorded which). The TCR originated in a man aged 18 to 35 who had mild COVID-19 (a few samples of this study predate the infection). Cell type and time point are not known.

The CDR3 is CASRRGRGNEQFF. The CDR3 DNA sequence: TGTGCCAGCAGGAGGGGGCGCGGCAATGAGCAGTTCTTC. The chain joins TRBV6-5 to TRBJ2-1; TRBD1 matches at 7 bases. Unmatched junction bases numbered 5, after V lost 6 bases and J lost 6 bases. The CDR3 spans 13 residues. Germline assignment: CDR1 MNHEY and CDR2 SVGAGI.